These 24 T cell receptor beta chains originate from one sample sequenced in a study of T cell responses to AZD1222 COVID-19 vaccine. Repertoires were generated with immunoSEQ multiplex PCR, while TCRdb's copy carries only in-frame clones and drops some. The sample has about 130,000 clones; approximately 90% are singletons. The material sequenced was peripheral blood, taken 28 days after the second AZD1222 dose. The source of these receptors is an adult who received the AZD1222 COVID-19 vaccine.

The chain employs TRBV4-1 and TRBJ2-3; TRBD1 might be the D (5 bases). Germline V CDR1 and CDR2: MGHRA, YSYEKL. V shed 1 base and J shed 5 bases, with 13 bases lying between them. This CDR3 comprises 15 residues. The CDR3 is CASSQVRAAGDTQYF. The CDR3 DNA reads as TGCGCCAGCAGCCAAGTCAGGGCCGCCGGAGATACGCAGTATTTT.

The chain combines TRBV5-6 with TRBJ2-7; a weak D match, TRBD2 (7 bases). V shed 5 bases and J shed 4 bases, with 22 bases lying between them. The length of the CDR3 is 16 residues. CDR1 and CDR2 from the germline V gene are SGHDT and YYEEEE. For the CDR3, the DNA is TGTGCCAGCAGTCTGCCGGGGGGACACCAGAAGTACGAGCAGTACTTC. Encoded protein: CASSLPGGHQKYEQYF.

The V gene is TRBV5-8, the J gene TRBJ1-4, with D possibly being TRBD1 (6 bases). V lost 0 bases, J lost 3 bases, and 12 bases lay in between. Germline CDR1 is SGHTS and CDR2 is YDEGEE. The length of the CDR3 is 16 residues. CDR3: CASSLVLGQPNEKLFF. DNA of the CDR3: TGTGCCAGCAGCTTGGTATTAGGACAGCCTAATGAAAAACTGTTTTTT.

The chain combines TRBV6-6 with TRBJ1-6; D uncertain. This CDR3 region has 12 residues. V was trimmed by 8 bases and J by 7 bases, leaving 9 bases between them. In germline, CDR1 is MNHNY, CDR2 SVGAGI (reference sequence). The CDR3 nucleotides read TGTGCCAGCCTTCTGGGGAATTCACCCCTCCACTTT. It encodes CASLLGNSPLHF.

The chain uses TRBV15 and TRBJ2-1; the match to TRBD2 covers 9 bases. Trimming removed 3 bases from V and 4 bases from J; junction bases left unmatched: 4. Germline loops: CDR1 LNHNV, CDR2 YYDKDF (reference sequence). There are 15 residues in the CDR3. CDR3 in DNA: TGTGCCACCAGCAGCGGACTAGCGTTTTACAATGAGCAGTTCTTC. Amino acids: CATSSGLAFYNEQFF.

The chain combines TRBV2 with TRBJ2-7, with D perhaps TRBD2 (5 bases). Germline-derived CDR1 and CDR2 are SNHLY and FYNNEI. V was trimmed by 3 bases and J by 7 bases, leaving 16 bases between them. The CDR3 runs to 14 residues. Written as DNA, the CDR3 is TGTGCCAGCAGTGATCGGGGAGTCGCGTGGGAGCAGTACTTC. Encoded protein: CASSDRGVAWEQYF.

This chain joins TRBV21-1 and TRBJ1-2; the listed D gene, TRBD1, was not tested against the DNA. TRBV21-1 corresponds to a pseudogene. The CDR3 loop spans 15 amino acids. The CDR3 region has the DNA TGTGCCAGCAGCCAGGGGCCAGGGATGGATGTTCTCTACACCTTC. Protein: CASSQGPGMDVLYTF.

V is TRBV30 and J is TRBJ2-7; D is tentatively TRBD1 or TRBD2 (6 bases each). The CDR3 has 12 residues. Trimming cost V 5 bases and J 2 bases, with 10 bases left between them. The germline V gene has CDR1 GTSNPN and CDR2 SVGIG (reference sequence). This CDR3 is CAWHREAYEQYF. DNA for the CDR3: TGTGCCTGGCACAGGGAGGCCTACGAGCAGTACTTC. Full variable domain (remainder filled in from reference TRBV30 and TRBJ2-7): SQTIHQWPATLVQPVGSPLSLECTVEGTSNPNLYWYRQAAGRGLQLLFYSVGIGQISSEVPQNLSASRPQDRQFILSSKKLLLSDSGFYLCAWHREAYEQYFGPGTRLTVT.

V and J are TRBV3-1 (or the pseudogene TRBV3-2) and TRBJ1-1; weak D call: TRBD1 (5 bases). The CDR3 loop spans 17 amino acids. V was pared by 1 base and J by 0 bases, with 15 bases between. Per germline, CDR1 LGHDT and CDR2 YNNKEL (reference sequence). The CDR3 coding sequence is TGTGCCAGCAGCCAAGGTCAGGGAGGGGTCATGAACACTGAAGCTTTCTTT. This codes for CASSQGQGGVMNTEAFF.

The chain carries TRBV5-8 and TRBJ2-3; 7 positions match TRBD1. The CDR3 covers 14 residues. In germline, CDR1 is SGHTS, CDR2 YDEGEE. Trimming cost V 3 bases and J 8 bases; bases outside gene matches: 9. The CDR3 nucleotides read TGTGCCAGCAGCTCAGAATGGACAGGAGTTACGCAGTATTTT. As protein: CASSSEWTGVTQYF.

The chain joins TRBV9 to TRBJ2-3, with TRBD2 matching 7 bases. The CDR3 totals 17 residues. Germline V gene lookup returns CDR1 SGDLS and CDR2 YYNGEE. Trimming took 2 bases from V and 0 from J; bases not matched to a gene: 9. The CDR3 DNA is TGTGCCAGCAGCGTGGGAGCTAGCGGTTTTAGCACAGATACGCAGTATTTT. Its translation is CASSVGASGFSTDTQYF. Full variable domain (outside the CDR3, taken from reference TRBV9 and TRBJ2-3): DSGVTQTPKHLITATGQRVTLRCSPRSGDLSVYWYQQSLDQGLQFLIQYYNGEERAKGNILERFSAQQFPDLHSELNLSSLELGDSALYFCASSVGASGFSTDTQYFGPGTRLTVL.

The V call is TRBV6-1, the J call TRBJ2-1; D perhaps matches TRBD1 (5 bases). Per the germline V gene, CDR1 is MNHNS and CDR2 is SASEGT. This CDR3 contains 13 residues. V was trimmed by 2 bases and J by 15 bases, leaving 17 bases between them. The CDR3 region is CASSERWSAGRFF. The CDR3 bases are TGTGCCAGCAGTGAAAGATGGTCCGCAGGGCGGTTCTTC.

V usage is TRBV9 and J usage is TRBJ2-1; TRBD2 might be the D (5 bases). The V end lost 4 bases, the J end lost 6 bases, and 11 bases lay between the germline ends. Germline-derived CDR1 and CDR2 are SGDLS and YYNGEE. The CDR3 loop spans 13 amino acids. This CDR3 is CASSHLAGNEQFF. CDR3 bases: TGTGCCAGCAGCCACCTAGCCGGCAATGAGCAGTTCTTC.

V is TRBV3-1 (or the pseudogene TRBV3-2) and J is TRBJ2-3; D is possibly TRBD1 or TRBD2 (6 bases each). Looked up from germline, CDR1 is LGHDT and CDR2 is YNNKEL (reference sequence). V was clipped by 6 bases and J by 0 bases, with 13 bases between them. The CDR3 sequence is 15 residues long. The DNA of the CDR3 is TGTGCCAGCAGGAAGGGGGGTTCTAGCACAGATACGCAGTATTTT. It codes for CASRKGGSSTDTQYF.

The CDR3 region has the DNA TGTGCCAGCAGCTTGATTCTCTCCGGATTAGGGAATCAGCCCCAGCATTTT. Translating it yields CASSLILSGLGNQPQHF. This chain uses TRBV5-5 with TRBJ1-5; D gene ambiguous. The V end lost 1 base, the J end lost 4 bases, and 18 bases lay between the germline ends. Germline CDR1 is SGHKS and CDR2 is YYEKEE (reference sequence). This CDR3 region has 17 residues.

The chain is built from TRBV11-2 and TRBJ1-6, with 8 bases that match TRBD1. The CDR3 is 15 amino acids. The germline gives CDR1 SGHAT, CDR2 FQNNGV. After removal of 4 bases from V and 6 bases from J, the junction contained 5 bases not matched to a gene. The CDR3 DNA follows: TGTGCCAGCAGCTCCAGACAGGGGACTAATTCACCCCTCCACTTT. It encodes CASSSRQGTNSPLHF.

This chain uses TRBV6-5 with TRBJ1-3; D not resolved. Trimming cost V 0 bases and J 0 bases, with 9 bases left between them. The V gene's germline CDR1 is MNHEY and CDR2 SVGAGI. There are 16 residues in the CDR3. CDR3 nucleotide sequence: TGTGCCAGCAGTTACTCGGATCCGAGCTCTGGAAACACCATATATTTT. Translated, it gives CASSYSDPSSGNTIYF.

This clone was seen once. The V gene is TRBV7-6, the J gene TRBJ1-5; D ambiguous. V lost 0 bases and J lost 1, with 7 bases in between. CDR3 length: 15 amino acids. Germline lookup yields CDR1 SGHVS and CDR2 FNYEAQ. Here the CDR3 DNA reads TGTGCCAGCAGCTTAGCGTCGGACAGCAATCAGCCCCAGCATTTT. This encodes CASSLASDSNQPQHF.

This sequence joins TRBV2 and TRBJ1-5; D call uncertain. Germline V gene sequence: CDR1 SNHLY, CDR2 FYNNEI. CDR3 length: 14 residues. V lost 5 bases, J lost 1 base, and 9 bases lay in between. For the CDR3, the DNA is TGTGCCAGCAGTCGGGCCAGAAGCAATCAGCCCCAGCATTTT. This codes for CASSRARSNQPQHF. Based on the CDR3 plus reference TRBV2 and TRBJ1-5, the full variable domain is EPEVTQTPSHQVTQMGQEVILRCVPISNHLYFYWYRQILGQKVEFLVSFYNNEISEKSEIFDDQFSVERPDGSNFTLKIRSTKLEDSAMYFCASSRARSNQPQHFGDGTRLSIL.

The J gene is TRBJ2-7, the V gene TRBV11-2; D not certain. The germline gives CDR1 SGHAT, CDR2 FQNNGV. The CDR3 covers 15 residues. With 4 bases removed from V and 3 bases from J, the gap between germline ends came to 16 bases. CDR3 amino acids: CASSSGLTPRYEQYF. CDR3 coding DNA: TGTGCCAGCAGCTCAGGCCTCACCCCCCGCTACGAGCAGTACTTC.

The chain combines TRBV9 with TRBJ2-2, with a tentative D call TRBD1 (5 bases). CDR1 is SGDLS, CDR2 YYNGEE, per germline. Trimming removed 7 bases from V and 0 bases from J, with 13 bases in between. The CDR3 extends over 15 amino acids. CDR3 in amino acids: CASSHGAANTGELFF. The CDR3 nucleotides are TGTGCCAGCTCCCATGGGGCAGCGAACACCGGGGAGCTGTTTTTT.

The chain combines TRBV18 with TRBJ1-1; 11 bases match TRBD1. The length of the CDR3 is 14 residues. Per the germline V gene, CDR1 is KGHSH and CDR2 is LQKENI. With V trimmed by 5 bases and J by 4 bases, 3 bases remained unmatched. The CDR3 loop reads CASSTGTGGTEAFF. DNA for the CDR3: TGTGCCAGCTCAACCGGGACAGGGGGCACTGAAGCTTTCTTT. Looking up the rest from reference TRBV18 and TRBJ1-1 gives the full variable domain: NAGVMQNPRHLVRRRGQEARLRCSPMKGHSHVYWYRQLPEEGLKFMVYLQKENIIDESGMPKERFSAEFPKEGPSILRIQQVVRGDSAAYFCASSTGTGGTEAFFGQGTRLTVV.

This chain uses TRBV7-2 with TRBJ2-1, with 8 bases that match TRBD1. J gave up 5 bases and V 5 bases, and 8 bases lay outside the gene matches. CDR3 length: 15 amino acids. Germline V gene lookup returns CDR1 SGHTA and CDR2 FQGNSA. CDR3 DNA: TGTGCCAGCAGCCCGCGACAGGGGACCCACAATGAGCAGTTCTTC. Amino acids: CASSPRQGTHNEQFF.

The CDR3 loop is CAWGTGANYGYTF. CDR3 nucleotides: TGTGCCTGGGGGACAGGGGCTAACTATGGCTACACCTTC. The rearrangement joins TRBV30 to TRBJ1-2; 10 bases agree with TRBD1. The CDR3 spans 13 residues. Germline-derived CDR1 and CDR2 are GTSNPN and SVGIG (reference sequence). The V gene end was trimmed by 5 bases and the J gene end by 0 bases; junction bases not matched to a gene: 0.